Below are 26 T cell receptor beta chains sequenced from a single sample in a study of T cells in Graves' hyperthyroidism and ophthalmopathy. The CDR3 regions of TCR beta were amplified from RNA transcripts. The HTBI primer set was used in a first-round RT-PCR of the TCR CDR3. TCRdb re-called the multiplex PCR reads through MiXCR, storing one row per CDR3 protein. Of some 570,000 distinct CDR3 sequences in the sample, approximately 14% were seen once. The sample taken for sequencing was blood. These receptors were obtained from a woman aged 18-30 years with Graves' ophthalmopathy.

This clonotype was found many times. The gene calls are TRBV2 and TRBJ1-5, with a possible D match to TRBD1 (5 bases). Trimming shortened V by 3 bases and J by 2 bases, and 8 bases separated the two germline ends. The CDR3 is 14 residues long. Germline V gene sequence: CDR1 SNHLY, CDR2 FYNNEI. This chain's CDR3 is CASSDRVGNQPQHF. CDR3 sequence (DNA): TGTGCCAGCAGTGACAGGGTAGGCAATCAGCCCCAGCATTTT.

This chain connects TRBV7-8 to TRBJ2-3; TRBD2 aligns across 11 bases. The junction had 2 bases not matched to a gene; V was cut back by 2 bases and J by 4 bases. The CDR3 has 15 amino acids. In germline, CDR1 is SGHVS, CDR2 FQNEAQ. The CDR3 loop reads CASSLKLAGADTQYF. The DNA of the CDR3 is TGTGCCAGCAGCTTAAAACTAGCGGGAGCAGATACGCAGTATTTT.

The chain recombines TRBV10-3 with TRBJ1-2, with D tentatively TRBD1 (5 bases). V dropped 3 bases and J dropped 4 bases, with 9 bases sitting between them. Germline V gene sequence: CDR1 ENHRY, CDR2 SYGVKD. This CDR3 contains 13 residues. The CDR3 sequence is CAISEWGGYGYTF. The CDR3 nucleotides are TGTGCCATCAGTGAATGGGGCGGCTATGGCTACACCTTC.

This clonotype was recorded at least ten times. The J gene is TRBJ1-1, the V gene TRBV7-2, with unresolved D. Between the trimmed V and J ends, which lost 5 bases and 6 bases, there was a span of 16 bases. Germline CDR1 SGHTA, CDR2 FQGNSA. The CDR3 runs 14 residues. CDR3 sequence reads: CASSRPSDGAEAFF. The CDR3 DNA reads as TGTGCCAGCAGCCGTCCCTCTGACGGGGCTGAAGCTTTCTTT. Full variable domain (outside the CDR3, taken from reference TRBV7-2 and TRBJ1-1): GAGVSQSPSNKVTEKGKDVELRCDPISGHTALYWYRQSLGQGLEFLIYFQGNSAPDKSGLPSDRFSAERTGGSVSTLTIQRTQQEDSAVYLCASSRPSDGAEAFFGQGTRLTVV.

The V and J genes are TRBV2 and TRBJ2-2; the D is unclear. Trimming removed 3 bases from V and 6 bases from J, with 8 bases in between. Germline CDR1 is SNHLY and CDR2 is FYNNEI. The CDR3 length is 13 residues. CDR3 residues: CASSDLTAGELFF. CDR3 DNA: TGTGCCAGCAGTGATCTGACCGCCGGGGAGCTGTTTTTT.

This clonotype has at least ten counts. The rearrangement links TRBV2 to TRBJ1-5; TRBD1 aligns across 8 bases. The CDR3 totals 15 residues. The J segment lost 1 base and the V segment lost 6 bases, leaving 5 bases of the junction unmatched. From germline, CDR1 is SNHLY and CDR2 FYNNEI. The CDR3 region has the DNA TGTGCCAGCAGGCTCGACAGGGGAAGCAATCAGCCCCAGCATTTT. It codes for CASRLDRGSNQPQHF. The full variable domain, its missing parts supplied by reference TRBV2 and TRBJ1-5, is EPEVTQTPSHQVTQMGQEVILRCVPISNHLYFYWYRQILGQKVEFLVSFYNNEISEKSEIFDDQFSVERPDGSNFTLKIRSTKLEDSAMYFCASRLDRGSNQPQHFGDGTRLSIL.

The V and J genes are TRBV6-2 or TRBV6-3 and TRBJ1-3; D is ambiguous. Germline assignment: CDR1 MNHEY and CDR2 SVGEGT. The CDR3 loop spans 14 amino acids. Trimming cost V 0 bases and J 2 bases, with 5 bases left between them. DNA of the CDR3: TGTGCCAGCAGTTACTCTGGAACTGGAAACACCATATATTTT. It translates to CASSYSGTGNTIYF.

The chain is built from TRBV6-1 and TRBJ2-1, with TRBD2 matching 13 bases. After removal of 9 bases from V and 9 bases from J, the junction contained 5 bases not matched to a gene. Germline assignment: CDR1 MNHNS and CDR2 SASEGT. The CDR3 is 13 amino acids. The CDR3: CASRTSGSGEQFF. CDR3 DNA sequence: TGTGCCAGTCGGACTAGCGGGAGTGGTGAGCAGTTCTTC.

This clonotype has ten or more counts. The chain carries TRBV7-2 and TRBJ2-1; TRBD1 matches 8 bases. The CDR3 is 13 residues long. V lost 3 bases and J lost 8; bases outside the gene matches: 3. The germline CDR1 and CDR2 sequences are SGHTA and FQGNSA. Here the CDR3 DNA reads TGTGCCAGCAGCTTCAAGACAGGGGATGAGCAGTTCTTC. This encodes CASSFKTGDEQFF.

This clonotype was seen only a few times. The chain combines TRBV4-3 with TRBJ1-6, with D maybe TRBD1 (5 bases). CDR1 is LGHNA and CDR2 is YSLEER in the germline V gene. Trimming took 5 bases from V and 6 from J, leaving 8 bases between them. CDR3 length: 13 amino acids. CDR3 DNA: TGCGCCAGCAGCAGGGACTCTAATTCACCCCTCCACTTT. Its translation: CASSRDSNSPLHF.

J is TRBJ2-3 and V is TRBV7-3; D gene uncertain. The germline gives CDR1 SGHTA, CDR2 FQGTGA. V dropped 5 bases and J dropped 1 base, with 10 bases sitting between them. The CDR3 length is 14 residues. The CDR3 DNA is TGTGCCAGCAGCCCAGCCCGGGGCACAGATACGCAGTATTTT. It codes for CASSPARGTDTQYF.

This chain joins TRBV19 and TRBJ2-3, with 7 bases aligning to TRBD2. The CDR3 is made up of 17 amino acids. V shed 7 bases, J shed 1 base, and the junction held 14 bases outside the gene matches. CDR1 and CDR2 (germline): LNHDA, SQIVND (reference sequence). The CDR3 here is CASNPRRASGRTDTQYF. DNA of the CDR3: TGTGCCAGTAACCCCCGTAGGGCTAGCGGACGCACAGATACGCAGTATTTT.

The chain couples TRBV10-3 to TRBJ2-1; D uncertain. Germline CDR1 and CDR2: ENHRY and SYGVKD. The CDR3 consists of 17 residues. V lost 0 bases, J lost 4 bases, and 16 bases lay in between. CDR3 coding DNA: TGTGCCATCAGTGAGTCGTTCTTGGGTCCAGCATACAATGAGCAGTTCTTC. Protein sequence: CAISESFLGPAYNEQFF.

This clonotype was seen more than once but under ten times. The chain joins TRBV20-1 to TRBJ1-1, with 9 bases fitting TRBD1. The germline V gene has CDR1 DFQATT and CDR2 SNEGSKA (reference sequence). The CDR3 is made up of 14 amino acids. With 5 bases clipped from V and 3 bases from J, the junction kept 7 bases outside the gene matches. CDR3 sequence reads: CSALRDRVDTEAFF. In nucleotides, the CDR3 is TGCAGTGCTCTTAGGGACAGGGTCGACACTGAAGCTTTCTTT.

This clonotype was seen repeatedly, ten times or more. The DNA is omitted, as the CDR3 cannot be located on it reliably, and the CDR3 follows TCRdb's listing. This chain joins TRBV27 and TRBJ1-2. The CDR3 length is 13 residues, termini included. CDR1 is MNHEY and CDR2 is SMNVEV in the germline V gene (reference sequence). CDR3 loop: CASSSSLGYGYTF.

This clonotype appeared a few times. The CDR3 coding sequence is TGTGCCATCAGTGAGTCGACCACAGCTCGCTCTGGAAACACCATATATTTT. Residues: CAISESTTARSGNTIYF. The chain uses TRBV10-3 and TRBJ1-3; no clear D. Deletions cut 0 bases from V and 0 bases from J, with 12 bases between. This CDR3 comprises 17 residues. Per germline, CDR1 ENHRY and CDR2 SYGVKD.

This rearrangement joins TRBV12-5 to TRBJ2-2, with no clear D. Between the trimmed V and J ends, which lost 6 bases and 1 base, there was a span of 18 bases. CDR3 length equals 17 residues. In germline, CDR1 is LGHNT, CDR2 FRNRAP. CDR3 loop: CASGPNPTPMNTGELFF. CDR3 DNA sequence: TGTGCTAGTGGACCCAATCCCACACCGATGAACACCGGGGAGCTGTTTTTT.

Comment on this clonotype: Possible read error: a much larger clone is one base away. The CDR3 end shows no conserved phenylalanine or tryptophan, and so a read error is likely. The chain combines TRBV19 with TRBJ2-1; D is unresolved. Germline V lookup: CDR1 LNHDA, CDR2 SQIVND (reference sequence). V was trimmed by 7 bases and J by 1 base, leaving 11 bases between them. The CDR3 extends over 14 amino acids. The CDR3 protein is CASTSQASYNEQFS. CDR3 in DNA: TGTGCCAGTACCTCTCAGGCGTCCTACAATGAGCAGTTCTCC.

This clonotype was counted many times. V and J are TRBV7-8 and TRBJ2-7; 15 nucleotides line up with TRBD2. Germline trimming cut 3 bases from V and 8 bases from J; bases unmatched to any gene: 8. CDR3 length: 16 residues. Germline V lookup: CDR1 SGHVS, CDR2 FQNEAQ. This CDR3 reads CASSLGLAGGPPQQYF. CDR3 DNA sequence: TGTGCCAGCAGCTTGGGACTAGCGGGAGGCCCCCCGCAGCAGTACTTC.

This sequence joins TRBV7-2 and TRBJ2-3, with TRBD2 matching 7 bases. The CDR3 extends over 18 amino acids. V lost 3 bases to trimming and J lost 2 bases; unmatched junction nucleotides: 14. The germline CDR1 and CDR2 sequences are SGHTA and FQGNSA. CDR3 DNA sequence: TGTGCCAGCAGCTTGGCCGGGTCTAGCGGACCAACCACAGATACGCAGTATTTT. Its translation: CASSLAGSSGPTTDTQYF.

This clonotype was seen many times. V and J are TRBV27 and TRBJ2-1; 13 bases are shared with TRBD2. Germline V gene lookup returns CDR1 MNHEY and CDR2 SMNVEV (reference sequence). This CDR3 contains 15 residues. V lost 0 bases, J lost 12 bases, and 5 bases stayed unmatched. The CDR3 protein is CASSLSGTSGIGQFF. CDR3 DNA sequence: TGTGCCAGCAGTTTATCGGGGACTAGCGGGATTGGGCAGTTCTTC.

This clonotype was seen a handful of times. With a much larger clone just one base away, this may be a read error. The CDR3 DNA is TGTGCCAGCTCACCAGATCCCGATCAGCCCAAGCATTTT. Translated, it gives CASSPDPDQPKHF. The chain employs TRBV18 and TRBJ1-5; D gene ambiguous. Germline V gene sequence: CDR1 KGHSH, CDR2 LQKENI. There are 13 residues in the CDR3.

This clonotype has only a few counts. The V call is TRBV20-1, the J call TRBJ2-5; 14 bases line up with TRBD2. The CDR3 sequence is 15 residues long. V lost 3 bases, J lost 4 bases, and 4 bases stayed unmatched. In germline, CDR1 is DFQATT, CDR2 SNEGSKA (reference sequence). Here the CDR3 DNA reads TGCAGTGCTAGCGGGACTAGCGGGAGTGGAGAGACCCAGTACTTC. Translation: CSASGTSGSGETQYF.

This clonotype was detected ten times or more. The chain recombines TRBV28 with TRBJ1-1, with D hard to call. The CDR3 sequence is 11 residues long. Deletions cut 8 bases from V and 9 bases from J, with 13 bases between. Germline loops: CDR1 MDHEN, CDR2 SYDVKM. CDR3 in DNA: TGTGCCAGCCTGTACGGGGAGAAAGCTTTCTTT. This gives the protein CASLYGEKAFF. The complete variable domain, with remaining parts taken from reference TRBV28 and TRBJ1-1, reads DVKVTQSSRYLVKRTGEKVFLECVQDMDHENMFWYRQDPGLGLRLIYFSYDVKMKEKGDIPEGYSVSREKKERFSLILESASTNQTSMYLCASLYGEKAFFGQGTRLTVV.

In this sample, this clonotype turned up many times. V gene TRBV30 combines with J gene TRBJ2-1, with D perhaps matching TRBD1 (6 bases). Germline CDR1 and CDR2: GTSNPN and SVGIG (reference sequence). The CDR3 consists of 14 residues. V lost 2 bases, J lost 10 bases, and 18 bases lay in between. The CDR3 loop reads CAWSKAGVPWEQFF. The CDR3, as DNA: TGTGCCTGGAGTAAGGCAGGGGTTCCATGGGAGCAGTTCTTC.

V and J are TRBV14 and TRBJ2-7; 9 positions agree with TRBD2. V lost 2 bases and J lost 3; bases outside the gene matches: 5. The V gene's germline CDR1 is SGHDN and CDR2 FVKESK. This CDR3 is 15 amino acids long. The CDR3 here is CASSQTPTSGYEQYF. The CDR3 nucleotides read TGTGCCAGCAGCCAAACCCCGACTAGCGGCTACGAGCAGTACTTC.